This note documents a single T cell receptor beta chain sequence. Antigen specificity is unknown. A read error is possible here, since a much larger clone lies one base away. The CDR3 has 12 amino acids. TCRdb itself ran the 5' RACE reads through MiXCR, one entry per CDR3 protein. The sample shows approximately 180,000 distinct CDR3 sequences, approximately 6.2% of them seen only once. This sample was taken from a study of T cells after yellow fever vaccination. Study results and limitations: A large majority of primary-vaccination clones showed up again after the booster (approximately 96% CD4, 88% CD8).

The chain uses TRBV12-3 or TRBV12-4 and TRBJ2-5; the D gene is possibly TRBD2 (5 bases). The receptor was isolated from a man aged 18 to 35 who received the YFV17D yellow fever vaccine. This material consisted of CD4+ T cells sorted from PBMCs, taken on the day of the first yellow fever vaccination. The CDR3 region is CASSLSWENQYF. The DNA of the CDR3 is TGTGCCAGCAGCCTTAGCTGGGAGAACCAGTACTTC.